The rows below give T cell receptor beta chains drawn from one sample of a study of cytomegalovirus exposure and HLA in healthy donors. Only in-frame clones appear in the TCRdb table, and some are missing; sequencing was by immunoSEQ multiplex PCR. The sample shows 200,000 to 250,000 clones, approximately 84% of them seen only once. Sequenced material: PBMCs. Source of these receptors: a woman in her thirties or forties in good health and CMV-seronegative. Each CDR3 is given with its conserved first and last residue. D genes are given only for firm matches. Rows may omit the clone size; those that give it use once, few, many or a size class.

CDR3 DNA: TGTGCCAGCAGTCAGAGACAGGGGGTTTACGAGCAGTACTTC
CDR3 protein: CASSQRQGVYEQYF
V gene: TRBV6-6
clone size: -
J gene: TRBJ2-7
D gene: TRBD1

CDR3 DNA: TGTGCCAGCAGCCCCGACAGAAATCAGCCCCAGCATTTT
CDR3 protein: CASSPDRNQPQHF
V gene: TRBV14
clone size: -
J gene: TRBJ1-5
D gene: -

CDR3 DNA: TGTGCCAGCAGCGAGAACAAGAATGAGCAGTTCTTC
CDR3 protein: CASSENKNEQFF
V gene: TRBV9
clone size: few
J gene: TRBJ2-1
D gene: -

CDR3 DNA: TGTGCCAGCGGGGACAGGGCCTCTGGAAACACCATATATTTT
CDR3 protein: CASGDRASGNTIYF
V gene: TRBV2
clone size: -
J gene: TRBJ1-3
D gene: TRBD1

CDR3 DNA: TGTGCCACCAGCAGAGACGTCTTGGCTGGCTACACCTTC
CDR3 protein: CATSRDVLAGYTF
V gene: TRBV15
clone size: -
J gene: TRBJ1-2
D gene: -

CDR3 DNA: TGTGCCAGCAGCGTAAGTACAGGGGGTTACGAGCAGTACTTC
CDR3 protein: CASSVSTGGYEQYF
V gene: TRBV9
clone size: -
J gene: TRBJ2-7
D gene: TRBD1

CDR3 DNA: TGTGCCACCTTCGACAGGGAGGAGTTTAAGAGGGATGGCTACACCTTC
CDR3 protein: CATFDREEFKRDGYTF
V gene: TRBV28
clone size: once
J gene: TRBJ1-2
D gene: TRBD1

CDR3 DNA: TGTGCCAGTATTACAGGGGGCGAGGACAATGGGCAGTTCTTC
CDR3 protein: CASITGGEDNGQFF
V gene: TRBV19
clone size: once
J gene: TRBJ2-1
D gene: TRBD1

CDR3 DNA: TGTGCCAGCAGTTACAATACAGGGGGCGGGTACAATGAGCAGTTCTTC
CDR3 protein: CASSYNTGGGYNEQFF
V gene: TRBV6-5
clone size: -
J gene: TRBJ2-1
D gene: TRBD1

CDR3 DNA: TGTGCCAGCAGCCTTTTTAGGGAGACCATCTACAATGAGCAGTTCTTC
CDR3 protein: CASSLFRETIYNEQFF
V gene: TRBV9
clone size: -
J gene: TRBJ2-1
D gene: -

CDR3 DNA: TGCGCCAGCAGCCCCTCGGGACTAGCGGGCGCAGATACGCAGTATTTT
CDR3 protein: CASSPSGLAGADTQYF
V gene: TRBV5-1
clone size: -
J gene: TRBJ2-3
D gene: TRBD2

CDR3 DNA: TGTGCCAGCAGTTACACAGATACGCAGTATTTT
CDR3 protein: CASSYTDTQYF
V gene: TRBV9
clone size: -
J gene: TRBJ2-3
D gene: -

CDR3 DNA: TGTGCCAGCAGCAGGACAGGCGTGATGTTTTTT
CDR3 protein: CASSRTGVMFF
V gene: TRBV9
clone size: -
J gene: TRBJ2-2
D gene: TRBD1

CDR3 DNA: TGTGCTAGCAGTAGTCCGGGACAGGGAGAGACCCAGTACTTC
CDR3 protein: CASSSPGQGETQYF
V gene: TRBV7-7
clone size: -
J gene: TRBJ2-5
D gene: TRBD1

CDR3 DNA: TGTGCCAGCAGTTTACTAACAGGGATTCCCTACGAGCAGTACTTC
CDR3 protein: CASSLLTGIPYEQYF
V gene: TRBV27
clone size: -
J gene: TRBJ2-7
D gene: -

CDR3 DNA: TGTGCCAGCAGTGAAGGAGGCGGGGCCATCTCCTACGAGCAGTACTTC
CDR3 protein: CASSEGGGAISYEQYF
V gene: TRBV2
clone size: -
J gene: TRBJ2-7
D gene: -

CDR3 DNA: TGCGCCAGCAGCTCCGGGACTAGCTATCAAGAGACCCAGTACTTC
CDR3 protein: CASSSGTSYQETQYF
V gene: TRBV5-1
clone size: -
J gene: TRBJ2-5
D gene: TRBD2

CDR3 DNA: TGTGCCAGCAGCCCACGAGGGGACTTTCTCTACGAGCAGTACTTC
CDR3 protein: CASSPRGDFLYEQYF
V gene: TRBV7-2
clone size: -
J gene: TRBJ2-7
D gene: -

CDR3 DNA: TGTGCCAGCAGCCAGGACTCTTTCACAGATACGCAGTATTTT
CDR3 protein: CASSQDSFTDTQYF
V gene: TRBV5-4
clone size: -
J gene: TRBJ2-3
D gene: -

CDR3 DNA: TGTGCCAGCAGCCCGGAGCCCGCAACTAATGAAAAACTGTTTTTT
CDR3 protein: CASSPEPATNEKLFF
V gene: TRBV7-6
clone size: -
J gene: TRBJ1-4
D gene: -

CDR3 DNA: TGTGCCAGCAGTGCACAGGGGGCGGGCACTGAAGCTTTCTTT
CDR3 protein: CASSAQGAGTEAFF
V gene: TRBV2
clone size: -
J gene: TRBJ1-1
D gene: TRBD1

CDR3 DNA: TGTGCCAGCAACCCGACAGGGGCGGACGAGCAGTACTTC
CDR3 protein: CASNPTGADEQYF
V gene: TRBV5-6
clone size: -
J gene: TRBJ2-7
D gene: TRBD1

CDR3 DNA: TGTGCCAGCAGGGGCGGGACAGGGGGCCATTTAGAGACCCAGTACTTC
CDR3 protein: CASRGGTGGHLETQYF
V gene: TRBV2
clone size: -
J gene: TRBJ2-5
D gene: TRBD1

CDR3 DNA: TGTGCCTGGAGCACTGGGACTAGCACAGATACGCAGTATTTT
CDR3 protein: CAWSTGTSTDTQYF
V gene: TRBV30
clone size: -
J gene: TRBJ2-3
D gene: -

CDR3 DNA: TGTGCCAGCAGCCGAAAAGCGGGGGGGGACAATGAGCAGTTCTTC
CDR3 protein: CASSRKAGGDNEQFF
V gene: TRBV5-4
clone size: -
J gene: TRBJ2-1
D gene: TRBD2

CDR3 DNA: TGTGCCAGCAGCCCCCTAAGCGGGTCCTACAATGAGCAGTTCTTC
CDR3 protein: CASSPLSGSYNEQFF
V gene: TRBV11-3
clone size: -
J gene: TRBJ2-1
D gene: -